The 7 T cell receptor beta chains below were found in one sample sequenced in a study of cytomegalovirus exposure and HLA in healthy donors. It was with 60 Vbeta and 13 Jbeta primers that the PCR ran. The data were produced by immunoSEQ multiplex PCR, yet TCRdb's version contains in-frame clones alone and is incomplete. Of fewer than 200,000 clones listed, approximately 90% are singletons. The source material was PBMCs. These receptors were obtained from a boy aged 2 to 10 in good health and CMV-seronegative.

The chain uses TRBV9 and TRBJ2-5, with 8 bases fitting TRBD1. The germline CDR1 and CDR2 sequences are SGDLS and YYNGEE. This CDR3 is built from 15 residues. The V and J ends lost 1 base and 3 bases, in that order; junction bases with no gene match: 5. This chain's CDR3 is CASSVTPGGEETQYF. The CDR3 DNA is TGTGCCAGCAGCGTAACGCCAGGGGGCGAAGAGACCCAGTACTTC.

This rearrangement joins TRBV20-1 to TRBJ1-1; D is undetermined. Germline lookup yields CDR1 DFQATT and CDR2 SNEGSKA (reference sequence). This CDR3 region has 10 residues. Trimming removed 3 bases at V and 8 bases at J, with 7 bases between. The CDR3 DNA reads as TGCAGTGCTAGGGCAGAAGAAGCTTTCTTT. Its protein is CSARAEEAFF.

The rearrangement links TRBV19 to TRBJ2-7, with D possibly TRBD1 on 5 matching bases. Per germline, CDR1 LNHDA and CDR2 SQIVND (reference sequence). CDR3 length: 13 residues. Trimming left V 6 bases short and J 0 bases short, with 9 bases between. For the CDR3, the DNA is TGTGCCAGTAGCCACACAGGCTCCTACGAGCAGTACTTC. It translates to CASSHTGSYEQYF. Supplemented by reference TRBV19 and TRBJ2-7, the full variable domain reads DGGITQSPKYLFRKEGQNVTLSCEQNLNHDAMYWYRQDPGQGLRLIYYSQIVNDFQKGDIAEGYSVSREKKESFPLTVTSAQKNPTAFYLCASSHTGSYEQYFGPGTRLTVT.

This sequence joins TRBV15 and TRBJ1-6; D possibly corresponds to TRBD1 (6 bases). The CDR3 runs 17 residues. Per germline, CDR1 LNHNV and CDR2 YYDKDF (reference sequence). The V and J ends lost 0 bases and 10 bases respectively, with 19 bases between them. The CDR3 here is CATSRDLFRTAGSPLHF. As DNA, the CDR3 is TGTGCCACCAGCAGAGATCTGTTCCGGACAGCGGGGTCACCCCTCCACTTT.

The V call is TRBV19, the J call TRBJ2-2; 7 bases align to TRBD1. V dropped 5 bases and J dropped 3; count of bases not matched to a gene: 9. CDR3 length: 16 residues. Germline values: CDR1 LNHDA, CDR2 SQIVND (reference sequence). CDR3 loop: CASSPQTGTDTGELFF. The CDR3, as DNA: TGTGCCAGTAGTCCTCAGACAGGGACGGACACCGGGGAGCTGTTTTTT.

The gene calls are TRBV29-1 and TRBJ1-2; 9 bases fit TRBD1. J gave up 4 bases and V 7 bases, and 4 bases lay outside the gene matches. In germline, CDR1 is SQVTM, CDR2 ANQGSEA. This CDR3 contains 12 residues. Here the CDR3 reads CSAQQGAYGYTF. In DNA, the CDR3 is TGCAGCGCTCAACAGGGGGCCTATGGCTACACCTTC.

This clone turned up a few times. The chain is built from TRBV5-6 and TRBJ1-2; 10 bases are a match to TRBD1. V trimming: 3 bases; J trimming: 8 bases; junction bases outside the gene matches: 7. The CDR3 runs to 14 residues. Germline-derived CDR1 and CDR2 are SGHDT and YYEEEE. The CDR3 sequence is CASSYRQGASGYTF. The CDR3, as DNA: TGTGCCAGCAGCTACAGACAGGGGGCGAGCGGCTACACCTTC.